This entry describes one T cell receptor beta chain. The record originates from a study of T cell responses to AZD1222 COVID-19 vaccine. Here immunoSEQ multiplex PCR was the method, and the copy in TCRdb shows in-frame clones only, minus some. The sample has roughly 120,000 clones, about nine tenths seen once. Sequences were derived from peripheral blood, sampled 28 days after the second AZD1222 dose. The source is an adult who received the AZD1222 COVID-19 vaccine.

The CDR3 DNA reads TGTGCCAGCAGCCAAGAAGGTGGGGCCTCTTGTCAGCCCCAGCATTTT. The encoded protein is CASSQEGGASCQPQHF. The rearrangement uses TRBV3-1 (or the pseudogene TRBV3-2) and TRBJ1-5; D may be TRBD1 (5 bases). V shed 0 bases and J shed 6 bases, with 15 bases lying between them. Germline V CDR1 and CDR2: LGHDT, YNNKEL (reference sequence). CDR3 length equals 16 residues.